The TCR beta chain under discussion was sequenced for a study of T-cell memory formation after mild COVID-19. This CDR3 region has 17 residues. The V gene lost 3 bases and the J gene lost 1 base, with 16 bases spanning the gap. CDR1 is SGHTA and CDR2 is FQGNSA in the germline V gene. MiXCR was run by TCRdb on the 5' RACE reads, yielding one entry per CDR3 protein. This table has some 290,000 distinct CDR3 sequences, about 17% appearing once. In this sample, this clonotype turned up once. The receptor was isolated from a young man who had mild COVID-19 (a few samples of this study predate the infection). Cell type and time point are not known. The rearrangement links TRBV7-2 to TRBJ1-3; a possible D gene is TRBD1 (6 bases). Sequencing input: PBMCs or a T cell subset sorted from them (not recorded which). The CDR3 DNA sequence: TGTGCCAGCAGCTTTACATTCGCCCAGGGGTCTGGAAACACCATATATTTT. Its translation: CASSFTFAQGSGNTIYF.